Listed below are T cell receptor beta chains from one sample, sequenced in a study of Graves' ophthalmopathy and Graves' hyperthyroidism. In TCRdb, the multiplex PCR reads were re-called with MiXCR into one record per CDR3 protein. The sample yields some 160,000 distinct CDR3 sequences, 35% to 50% seen once. Sequenced input: peripheral blood. Receptor source: a man aged 30-40 years with Graves' ophthalmopathy. The CDR3 runs from the conserved cysteine through the conserved F or W. A D gene is named only where the DNA matches it firmly. Size tells how often a clone was seen (once, few, many) or the class of an expanded clone, and some rows leave it out.

d_call	cdr3_length	v_call	clone_size	j_call	cdr3_aa	cdr3_nt
.	14	TRBV12-3/TRBV12-4	many	TRBJ2-7	CASSSGTGSYEQYF	TGTGCCAGCAGTTCCGGGACCGGGTCCTACGAGCAGTACTTC
TRBD2	15	TRBV6-2/TRBV6-3	many	TRBJ2-2	CASRSAGGVTGELFF	TGTGCCAGCAGATCAGCGGGAGGCGTCACCGGGGAGCTGTTTTTT
TRBD1	16	TRBV6-2/TRBV6-3	.	TRBJ2-7	CASSRAGTGSSYEQYF	TGTGCCAGCAGTAGGGCCGGGACAGGGAGCTCCTACGAGCAGTACTTC
TRBD1	15	TRBV6-1	.	TRBJ2-4	CASLPGQWGKNIQYF	TGTGCCAGCTTACCGGGACAGTGGGGCAAAAACATTCAGTACTTC
.	14	TRBV6-5	.	TRBJ1-2	CASSFSGQLTGYTF	TGTGCCAGCAGTTTTTCCGGACAGTTAACTGGCTACACCTTC
TRBD1	18	TRBV28	.	TRBJ1-1	CASTFWGSQGAMNTEAFF	TGTGCCAGCACTTTTTGGGGATCCCAGGGGGCGATGAACACTGAAGCTTTCTTT
.	14	TRBV6-2/TRBV6-3	many	TRBJ1-1	CASSESWGNTEAFF	TGTGCCAGCAGCGAATCGTGGGGCAACACTGAAGCTTTCTTT
TRBD1	16	TRBV28	many	TRBJ1-2	CASSLTDGTGGGGYTF	TGTGCCAGCAGTTTGACTGACGGGACAGGGGGAGGTGGCTACACCTTC
TRBD1	17	TRBV6-5	many	TRBJ1-5	CASSYSIGGQKEQPQHF	TGTGCCAGCAGTTACTCGATAGGGGGCCAGAAAGAACAGCCCCAGCATTTT
TRBD2	18	TRBV11-1	.	TRBJ2-5	CASSPGLAGGPVKETQYF	TGTGCCAGCAGCCCGGGACTAGCGGGAGGGCCAGTTAAAGAGACCCAGTACTTC
TRBD2	15	TRBV30	many	TRBJ2-7	CASAGSGSKIKQQYF	TGTGCCTCCGCCGGTAGCGGGAGCAAAATCAAACAGCAGTACTTC
.	13	TRBV6-2/TRBV6-3	many	TRBJ2-5	CASSYRPQETQYF	TGTGCCAGCAGTTATAGGCCTCAAGAGACCCAGTACTTC
.	15	TRBV9	many	TRBJ2-2	CASSGKVPNTGELFF	TGTGCCAGCAGCGGGAAGGTCCCGAACACCGGGGAGCTGTTTTTT
.	14	TRBV19	once	TRBJ1-1	CASSLDIGNTEAFF	TGTGCCAGTAGTCTCGATATCGGGAACACTGAAGCTTTCTTT
.	15	TRBV7-2	many	TRBJ1-1	CASSLGGAGNTEAFF	TGTGCCAGCAGTTTAGGGGGGGCAGGAAACACTGAAGCTTTCTTT
.	13	TRBV12-3/TRBV12-4	many	TRBJ1-2	CASTLGGMFAYTF	TGTGCCAGCACCTTGGGGGGGATGTTCGCCTACACCTTC
.	14	TRBV6-5	many	TRBJ2-7	CASSYSGRTYEQYF	TGTGCCAGCAGTTACTCCGGCAGAACCTACGAGCAGTACTTC
.	12	TRBV29-1	many	TRBJ2-7	CSVGIGDYEQYF	TGCAGCGTTGGTATCGGGGACTACGAGCAGTACTTC
.	17	TRBV3-1	many	TRBJ2-2	CASSQASWTANTGELFF	TGTGCCAGCAGCCAAGCCTCATGGACAGCGAACACCGGGGAGCTGTTTTTT
.	13	TRBV27	.	TRBJ1-5	CASSLGYNQPQHF	TGTGCCAGCAGTTTGGGTTACAATCAGCCCCAGCATTTT
.	12	TRBV3-1	many	TRBJ1-1	CASSQAYGEAFF	TGTGCCAGCAGCCAAGCGTACGGGGAAGCTTTCTTT
TRBD2	15	TRBV11-2	.	TRBJ2-7	CASSLQGASGREQYF	TGTGCCAGCAGCTTACAAGGGGCTAGCGGGAGGGAGCAGTACTTC
.	12	TRBV12-3/TRBV12-4	many	TRBJ2-5	CASSLPPETQYF	TGTGCCAGCAGTTTACCCCCAGAGACCCAGTACTTC
.	15	TRBV25-1	many	TRBJ2-7	CASSGGLESSYEQYF	TGTGCCAGCAGTGGGGGACTCGAGAGCTCCTACGAGCAGTACTTC
.	15	TRBV15	.	TRBJ2-7	CATSRDPGEGYEQYF	TGTGCCACCAGCAGAGATCCCGGGGAAGGGTACGAGCAGTACTTC
.	14	TRBV10-3	.	TRBJ1-1	CAISGSREITEAFF	TGTGCCATCAGCGGCAGCAGGGAAATCACTGAAGCTTTCTTT